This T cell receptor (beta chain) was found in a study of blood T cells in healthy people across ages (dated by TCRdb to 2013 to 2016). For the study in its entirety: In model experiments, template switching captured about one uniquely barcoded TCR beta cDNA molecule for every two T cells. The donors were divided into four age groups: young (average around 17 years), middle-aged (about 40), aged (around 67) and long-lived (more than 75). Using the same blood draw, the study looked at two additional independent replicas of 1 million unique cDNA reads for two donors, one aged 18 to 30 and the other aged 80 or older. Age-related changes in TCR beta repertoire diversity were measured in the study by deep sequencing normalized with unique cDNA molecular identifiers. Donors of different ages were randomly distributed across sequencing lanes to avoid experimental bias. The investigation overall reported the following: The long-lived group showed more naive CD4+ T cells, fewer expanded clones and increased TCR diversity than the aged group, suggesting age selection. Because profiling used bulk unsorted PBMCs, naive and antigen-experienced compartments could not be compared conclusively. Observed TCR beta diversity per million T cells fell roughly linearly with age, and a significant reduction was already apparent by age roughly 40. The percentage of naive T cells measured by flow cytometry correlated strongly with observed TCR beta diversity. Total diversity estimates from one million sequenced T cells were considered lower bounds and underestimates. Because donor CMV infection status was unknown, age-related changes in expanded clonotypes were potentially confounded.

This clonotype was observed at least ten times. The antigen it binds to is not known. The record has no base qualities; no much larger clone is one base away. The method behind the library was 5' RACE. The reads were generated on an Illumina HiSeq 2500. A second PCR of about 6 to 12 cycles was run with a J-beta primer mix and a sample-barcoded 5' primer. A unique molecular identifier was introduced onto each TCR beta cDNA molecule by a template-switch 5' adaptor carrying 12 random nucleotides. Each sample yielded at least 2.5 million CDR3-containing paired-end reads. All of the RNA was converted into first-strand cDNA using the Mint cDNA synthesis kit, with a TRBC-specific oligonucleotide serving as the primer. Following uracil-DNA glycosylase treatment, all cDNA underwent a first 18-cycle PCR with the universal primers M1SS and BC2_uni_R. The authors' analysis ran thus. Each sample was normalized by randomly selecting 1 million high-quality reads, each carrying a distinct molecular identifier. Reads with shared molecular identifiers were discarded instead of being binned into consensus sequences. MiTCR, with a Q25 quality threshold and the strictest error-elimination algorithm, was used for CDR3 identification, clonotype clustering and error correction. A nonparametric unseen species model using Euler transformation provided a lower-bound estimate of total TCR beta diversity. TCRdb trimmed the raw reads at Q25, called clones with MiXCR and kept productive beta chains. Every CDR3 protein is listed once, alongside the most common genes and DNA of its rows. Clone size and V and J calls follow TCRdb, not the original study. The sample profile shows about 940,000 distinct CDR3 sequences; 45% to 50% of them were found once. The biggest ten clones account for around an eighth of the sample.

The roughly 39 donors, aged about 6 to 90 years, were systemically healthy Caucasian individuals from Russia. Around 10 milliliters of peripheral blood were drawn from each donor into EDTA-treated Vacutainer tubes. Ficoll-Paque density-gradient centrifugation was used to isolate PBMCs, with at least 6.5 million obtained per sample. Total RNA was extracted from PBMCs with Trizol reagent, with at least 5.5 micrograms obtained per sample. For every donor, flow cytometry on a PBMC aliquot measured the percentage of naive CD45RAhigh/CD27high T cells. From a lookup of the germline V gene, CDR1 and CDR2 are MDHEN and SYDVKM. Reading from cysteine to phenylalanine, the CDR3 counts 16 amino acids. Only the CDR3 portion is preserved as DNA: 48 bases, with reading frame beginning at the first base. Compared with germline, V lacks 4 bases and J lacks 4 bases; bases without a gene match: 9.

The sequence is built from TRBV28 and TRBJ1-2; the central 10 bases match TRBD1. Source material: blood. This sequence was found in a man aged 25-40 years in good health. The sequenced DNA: TGTGCCAGCAGTTCGCGACAGGGGGCGGTTGTCTATGGCTACACCTTC. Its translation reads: CASSSRQGAVVYGYTF.